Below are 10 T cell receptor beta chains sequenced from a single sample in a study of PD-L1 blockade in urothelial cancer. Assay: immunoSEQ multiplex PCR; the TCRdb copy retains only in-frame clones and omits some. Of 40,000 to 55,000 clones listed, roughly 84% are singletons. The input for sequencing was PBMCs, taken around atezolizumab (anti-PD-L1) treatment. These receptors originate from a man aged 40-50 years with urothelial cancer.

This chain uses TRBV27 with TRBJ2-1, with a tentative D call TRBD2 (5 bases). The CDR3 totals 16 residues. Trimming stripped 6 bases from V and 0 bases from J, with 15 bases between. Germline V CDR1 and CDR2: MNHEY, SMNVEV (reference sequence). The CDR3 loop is CASSPQRRSSYNEQFF. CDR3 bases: TGTGCCAGCAGCCCTCAGCGGAGGAGCTCCTACAATGAGCAGTTCTTC.

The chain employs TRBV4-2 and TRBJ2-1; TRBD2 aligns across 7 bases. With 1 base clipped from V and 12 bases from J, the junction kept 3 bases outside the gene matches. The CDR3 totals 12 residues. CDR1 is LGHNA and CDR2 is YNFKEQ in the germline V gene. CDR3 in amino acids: CASSQGGLPQFF. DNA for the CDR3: TGTGCCAGCAGCCAAGGGGGACTACCGCAGTTCTTC.

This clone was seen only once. CDR3 residues: CASSLQGYQETQYF. The DNA of the CDR3 is TGTGCCAGCAGTTTACAGGGGTACCAAGAGACCCAGTACTTC. This rearrangement joins TRBV28 to TRBJ2-5; tentatively, D is TRBD1 (6 bases). Deletions cut 2 bases from V and 0 bases from J, with 7 bases between. This CDR3 contains 14 residues. Per the germline V gene, CDR1 is MDHEN and CDR2 is SYDVKM. The full variable domain, its missing parts supplied by reference TRBV28 and TRBJ2-5, is DVKVTQSSRYLVKRTGEKVFLECVQDMDHENMFWYRQDPGLGLRLIYFSYDVKMKEKGDIPEGYSVSREKKERFSLILESASTNQTSMYLCASSLQGYQETQYFGPGTRLLVL.

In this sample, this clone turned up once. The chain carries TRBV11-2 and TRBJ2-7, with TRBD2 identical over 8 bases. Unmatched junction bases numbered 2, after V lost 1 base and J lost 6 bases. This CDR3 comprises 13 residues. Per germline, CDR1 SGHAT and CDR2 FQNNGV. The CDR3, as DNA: TGTGCCAGCAGCTTAGCGGGAGGGGGCGAGCAGTACTTC. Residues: CASSLAGGGEQYF.

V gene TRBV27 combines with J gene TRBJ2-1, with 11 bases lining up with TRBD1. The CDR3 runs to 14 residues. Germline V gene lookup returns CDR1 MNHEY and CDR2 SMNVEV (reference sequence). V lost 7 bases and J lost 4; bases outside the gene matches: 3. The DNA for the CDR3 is TGTGCCAGCACCGGACAGGGGGCTTACAATGAGCAGTTCTTC. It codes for CASTGQGAYNEQFF.

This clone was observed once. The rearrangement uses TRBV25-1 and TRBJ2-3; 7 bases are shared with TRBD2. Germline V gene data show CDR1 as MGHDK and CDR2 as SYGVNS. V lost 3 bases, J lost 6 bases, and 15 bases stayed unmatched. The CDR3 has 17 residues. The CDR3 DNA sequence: TGTGCCAGCAGTGACCCCAGGGCGGGCGGGAGTCGGGATACGCAGTATTTT. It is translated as CASSDPRAGGSRDTQYF. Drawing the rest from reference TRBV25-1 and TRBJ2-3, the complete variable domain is EADIYQTPRYLVIGTGKKITLECSQTMGHDKMYWYQQDPGMELHLIHYSYGVNSTEKGDLSSESTVSRIRTEHFPLTLESARPSHTSQYLCASSDPRAGGSRDTQYFGPGTRLTVL.

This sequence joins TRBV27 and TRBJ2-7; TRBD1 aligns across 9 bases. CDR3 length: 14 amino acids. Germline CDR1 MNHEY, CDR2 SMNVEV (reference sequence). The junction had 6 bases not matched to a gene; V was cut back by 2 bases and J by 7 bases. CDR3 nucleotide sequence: TGTGCCAGCAGTTTAGGGACAGGGTTTGGTGAGCAGTACTTC. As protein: CASSLGTGFGEQYF.

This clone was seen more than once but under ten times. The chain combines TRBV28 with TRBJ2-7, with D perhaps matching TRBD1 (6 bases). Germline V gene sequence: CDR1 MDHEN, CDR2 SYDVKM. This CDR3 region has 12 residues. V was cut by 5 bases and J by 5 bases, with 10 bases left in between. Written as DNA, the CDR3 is TGTGCCAGCAGTCAAGGGGGTAACGAGCAGTACTTC. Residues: CASSQGGNEQYF.

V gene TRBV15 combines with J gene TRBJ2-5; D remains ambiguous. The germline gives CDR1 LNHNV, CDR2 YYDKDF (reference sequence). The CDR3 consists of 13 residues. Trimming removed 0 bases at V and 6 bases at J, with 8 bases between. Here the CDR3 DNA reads TGTGCCACCAGCAGAGATCGTGCGAAGACCCAGTACTTC. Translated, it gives CATSRDRAKTQYF. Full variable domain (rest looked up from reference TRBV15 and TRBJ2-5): DAMVIQNPRYQVTQFGKPVTLSCSQTLNHNVMYWYQQKSSQAPKLLFHYYDKDFNNEADTPDNFQSRRPNTSFCFLDIRSPGLGDTAMYLCATSRDRAKTQYFGPGTRLLVL.

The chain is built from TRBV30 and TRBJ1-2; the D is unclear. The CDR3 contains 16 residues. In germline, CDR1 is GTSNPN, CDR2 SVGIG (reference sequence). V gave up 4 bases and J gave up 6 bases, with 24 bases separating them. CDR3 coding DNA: TGTGCCTGGAAGGGAGGGTCCGGGGAGTTAAGACATGGCTACACCTTC. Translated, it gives CAWKGGSGELRHGYTF.